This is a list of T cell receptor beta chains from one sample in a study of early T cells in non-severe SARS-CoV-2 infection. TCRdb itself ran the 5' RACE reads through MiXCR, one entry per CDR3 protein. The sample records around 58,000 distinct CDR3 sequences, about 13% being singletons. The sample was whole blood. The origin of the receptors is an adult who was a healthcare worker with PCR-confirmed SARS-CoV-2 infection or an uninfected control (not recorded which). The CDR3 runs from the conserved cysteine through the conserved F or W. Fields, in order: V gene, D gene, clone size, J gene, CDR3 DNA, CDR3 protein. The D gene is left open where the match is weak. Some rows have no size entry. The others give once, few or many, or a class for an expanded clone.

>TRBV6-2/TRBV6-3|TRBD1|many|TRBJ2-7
TGTGCCAGCAGTTTCACACTGGGACAGCAACTCTCCTACGAGCAGTACTTC
CASSFTLGQQLSYEQYF
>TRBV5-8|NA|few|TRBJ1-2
TGTGCCAGCAGCCCAACCGACCGGAACCTGGGGTCTGGCTACACCTTC
CASSPTDRNLGSGYTF
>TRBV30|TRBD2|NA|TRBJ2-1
TGTGCCTGGAGTGTAGCGGGAGGGTACAATGAGCAGTTCTTC
CAWSVAGGYNEQFF
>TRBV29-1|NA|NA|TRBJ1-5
TGCAGCGCCGCGGCGGGTAATAGCAATCAGCCCCAGCATTTT
CSAAAGNSNQPQHF
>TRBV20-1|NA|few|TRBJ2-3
TGCAGTGCTAGAGATGAACTAGAGGGGGTCACAGATACGCAGTATTTT
CSARDELEGVTDTQYF
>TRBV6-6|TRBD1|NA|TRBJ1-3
TGTGCCAGCAGCTTACGGACAGGCTCTGGAAACACCATATATTTT
CASSLRTGSGNTIYF
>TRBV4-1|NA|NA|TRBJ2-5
TGCGCCAGCAGCCAACAACAGGGTCCAGAGACCCAGTACTTC
CASSQQQGPETQYF
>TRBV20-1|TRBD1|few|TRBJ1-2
TGCAGTGCTAGCCCGCAGGGGGCGGATTATGGCTACACCTTC
CSASPQGADYGYTF
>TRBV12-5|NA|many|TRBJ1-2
TGTGCTAGTGGTTTGGTATCCCCCCGGATCTACACCTTC
CASGLVSPRIYTF
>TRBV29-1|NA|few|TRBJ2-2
TGCAGCGCTAAACGGGAGTCGGTCACCGGGGAGCTGTTTTTT
CSAKRESVTGELFF
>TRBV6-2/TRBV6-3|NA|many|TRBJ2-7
TGTGCCAGCAGTTCTGACAGGAGCTCCTACGAGCAGTACTTC
CASSSDRSSYEQYF
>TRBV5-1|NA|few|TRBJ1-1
TGCGCCAGCAGCTTGTGGGATATGAACACTGAAGCTTTCTTT
CASSLWDMNTEAFF
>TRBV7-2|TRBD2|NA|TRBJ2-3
TGTGCCAGCAGCCCGACTCTAGCGGGGGGGGATACGCAGTATTTT
CASSPTLAGGDTQYF
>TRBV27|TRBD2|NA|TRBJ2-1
TGTGCCAGCAGTCGAAGCGGGAGTAATAATGAGCAGTTCTTC
CASSRSGSNNEQFF
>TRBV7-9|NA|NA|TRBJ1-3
TGTGCCAGCAGCTTAGAGGGCGGTGGAAACACCATATATTTT
CASSLEGGGNTIYF
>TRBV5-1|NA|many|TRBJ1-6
TGCGCCAGCACCCCATCCGGGACGGAGAATTCACCCCTCCACTTT
CASTPSGTENSPLHF
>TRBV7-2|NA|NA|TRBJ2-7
TGTGTCAGCAGCTTAGGAAACGAGCAGTACTTC
CVSSLGNEQYF
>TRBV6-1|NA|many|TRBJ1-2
TGTGCCAGCAGTGAAATTGGCGGAGCTAACTATGGCTACACCTTC
CASSEIGGANYGYTF
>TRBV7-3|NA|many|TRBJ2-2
TGTGCCAGCAGCTGGGCGGCGAACACCGGGGAGCTGTTTTTT
CASSWAANTGELFF
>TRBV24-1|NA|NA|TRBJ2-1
TGTGCCACCAGTGAAACAGGAGTGCCCAATGAGCAGTTCTTC
CATSETGVPNEQFF
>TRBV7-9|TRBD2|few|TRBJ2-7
TGTGCCAGCAGCTCGGGGGGAGTACCCAGTCACGAGCAGTACTTC
CASSSGGVPSHEQYF
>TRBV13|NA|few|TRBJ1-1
TGTGCCAGCAGCTCGGACAGTGAAGCTTTCTTT
CASSSDSEAFF
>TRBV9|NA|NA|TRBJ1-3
TGTGCCAGCAGCGTAGCGTGGGGCCTCAACTCTGGAAACACCATATATTTT
CASSVAWGLNSGNTIYF
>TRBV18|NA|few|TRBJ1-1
TGTGCCAGCTCACCACCCGGCACGAACACTGAAGCTTTCTTT
CASSPPGTNTEAFF
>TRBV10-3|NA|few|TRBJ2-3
TGTGCCATCGCTAGTAGCGCGGCAGATACGCAGTATTTT
CAIASSAADTQYF